These 32 T cell receptor beta chains originate from one sample sequenced in a study of blood T cell repertoires in COVID-19. Some clones are missing from TCRdb's copy, which holds only in-frame ones; the method was immunoSEQ multiplex PCR. The profile covers 250,000 to 350,000 clones, with around 87% appearing a single time and 4% to 5.5% taken by the ten largest. The sample taken for sequencing was PBMCs or T cells enriched from blood (not recorded which). Receptor source: a woman under 30 with acute COVID-19.

The V gene is TRBV28, the J gene TRBJ2-6; a weak D match, TRBD1 (6 bases). Germline loops: CDR1 MDHEN, CDR2 SYDVKM. Trimming shortened V by 4 bases and J by 7 bases, and 14 bases separated the two germline ends. The CDR3 is 15 residues long. The CDR3, as DNA: TGTGCCAGCAGTTCAGGGGATTCTAAAGCCAACGTCCTGACTTTC. Protein: CASSSGDSKANVLTF.

This sequence joins TRBV6-5 and TRBJ2-7; a possible D gene is TRBD2 (5 bases). With 6 bases removed from V and 5 bases from J, the gap between germline ends came to 11 bases. CDR1 and CDR2 (germline): MNHEY, SVGAGI. CDR3 size: 12 residues. The CDR3 protein is CASRTTEDEQYF. The CDR3 DNA is TGTGCCAGCAGGACCACGGAGGACGAGCAGTACTTC.

The chain links TRBV7-9 to TRBJ1-5, with 8 bases fitting TRBD1. Germline V gene lookup returns CDR1 SEHNR and CDR2 FQNEAQ (reference sequence). Losses at the gene ends were 1 base for V and 2 bases for J; bases not matched to a gene: 4. The CDR3 has 16 amino acids. For the CDR3, the DNA is TGTGCCAGCAGCTTAGATCCAGGGGGCGGCAATCAGCCCCAGCATTTT. Residues: CASSLDPGGGNQPQHF.

This clone was seen a handful of times. The chain joins TRBV19 to TRBJ1-1; TRBD1 matches 7 bases. J was trimmed by 0 bases and V by 4 bases; bases with no gene match: 5. The CDR3 totals 15 residues. Germline loops: CDR1 LNHDA, CDR2 SQIVND (reference sequence). CDR3 sequence: CASSKGAGLNTEAFF. The CDR3 DNA is TGTGCCAGTAGTAAGGGGGCCGGATTGAACACTGAAGCTTTCTTT.

CDR3: CASTRDTNYGYTF. In nucleotides, the CDR3 is TGTGCCAGTACCCGGGACACTAACTATGGCTACACCTTC. This chain links TRBV19 with TRBJ1-2, with D possibly matching TRBD1 (6 bases). The CDR3 extends over 13 amino acids. Germline CDR1 and CDR2: LNHDA and SQIVND (reference sequence). The germline V and J ends were trimmed by 7 bases and 0 bases, with 9 bases remaining between them.

The chain has TRBV19 and TRBJ1-2, with 9 bases matching TRBD1. Germline V gives CDR1 LNHDA, CDR2 SQIVND (reference sequence). This CDR3 has 15 amino acids. The V segment lost 9 bases and the J segment 0 bases; nucleotides outside the gene matches: 8. The CDR3 region is CASRGTGSTNYGYTF. The CDR3 DNA reads as TGTGCCAGCAGGGGGACAGGGTCTACTAACTATGGCTACACCTTC. The variable domain in full, with the rest retrieved from reference TRBV19 and TRBJ1-2, is DGGITQSPKYLFRKEGQNVTLSCEQNLNHDAMYWYRQDPGQGLRLIYYSQIVNDFQKGDIAEGYSVSREKKESFPLTVTSAQKNPTAFYLCASRGTGSTNYGYTFGSGTRLTVV.

The chain joins TRBV7-2 to TRBJ2-7; 13 nucleotides match TRBD2. The CDR3 covers 15 residues. Per germline, CDR1 SGHTA and CDR2 FQGNSA. V dropped 4 bases and J dropped 7; count of bases not matched to a gene: 7. The CDR3 loop reads CASSSGLAGFPEQYF. CDR3 coding DNA: TGTGCCAGCAGCTCGGGACTAGCGGGGTTCCCAGAGCAGTACTTC.

The gene calls are TRBV4-1 and TRBJ1-1; D not certain. The V gene's germline CDR1 is MGHRA and CDR2 YSYEKL. This CDR3 spans 14 amino acids. V lost 3 bases and J 6 bases, leaving 14 bases between the germline ends. The CDR3 region is CASSHSGPHPEAFF. CDR3 nucleotide sequence: TGCGCCAGCAGCCACTCTGGGCCTCATCCTGAAGCTTTCTTT.

The chain has TRBV5-4 and TRBJ2-1; TRBD1 aligns across 9 bases. The germline V gene encodes CDR1 SGHNT and CDR2 YYREEE (reference sequence). V was clipped by 3 bases and J by 8 bases; unmatched bases: 9. The CDR3 extends over 15 amino acids. In nucleotides, the CDR3 is TGTGCCAGCAGCTCTGGGACAGGGTCGACTGATGAGCAGTTCTTC. This sequence encodes CASSSGTGSTDEQFF.

The V call is TRBV5-1, the J call TRBJ1-3; no clear D. V was cut by 6 bases and J by 0 bases, with 10 bases left in between. Germline V lookup: CDR1 SGHRS, CDR2 YFSETQ. This CDR3 is built from 14 residues. CDR3 nucleotide sequence: TGCGCCAGCACTTTAGGGAGCTCTGGAAACACCATATATTTT. Its protein product is CASTLGSSGNTIYF.

This clone was recorded once. The chain recombines TRBV19 with TRBJ1-3; no reliable D call. The V end lost 7 bases, the J end lost 0 bases, and 10 bases lay between the germline ends. Per germline, CDR1 LNHDA and CDR2 SQIVND (reference sequence). This CDR3 is built from 14 residues. The CDR3 is CASIEANSGNTIYF. DNA of the CDR3: TGTGCCAGTATTGAGGCCAACTCTGGAAACACCATATATTTT.

The chain links TRBV9 to TRBJ1-1; D perhaps matches TRBD1 (5 bases). Germline CDR1 SGDLS, CDR2 YYNGEE. Between the trimmed V and J ends, which lost 3 bases and 1 base, there was a span of 16 bases. The CDR3 is 16 amino acids. CDR3 protein: CASSALSRVGNTEAFF. The CDR3 coding sequence is TGTGCCAGCAGCGCCCTTTCCAGGGTTGGGAACACTGAAGCTTTCTTT.

V usage is TRBV29-1 and J usage is TRBJ2-5; perhaps TRBD2 as D (6 bases). V lost 3 bases and J lost 5, with 13 bases in between. Germline V lookup: CDR1 SQVTM, CDR2 ANQGSEA. The CDR3 covers 13 residues. The CDR3 region has the DNA TGCAGCGTTGACGCGGGGTCCGGGGAGACCCAGTACTTC. Residues: CSVDAGSGETQYF.

V usage is TRBV28 and J usage is TRBJ2-7, with 9 bases identical to TRBD1. Per the germline V gene, CDR1 is MDHEN and CDR2 is SYDVKM. V shed 0 bases and J 6 bases; nucleotides not matched to a gene: 9. The CDR3 is 16 amino acids. The CDR3 protein is CASSLWGQGSWGEQYF. CDR3 bases: TGTGCCAGCAGTTTATGGGGACAGGGATCATGGGGCGAGCAGTACTTC.

The chain joins TRBV28 to TRBJ2-3; 10 bases line up with TRBD2. Germline CDR1 is MDHEN and CDR2 is SYDVKM. V lost 4 bases, J lost 2 bases, and 3 bases stayed unmatched. The CDR3 sequence is 15 residues long. The DNA of the CDR3 is TGTGCCAGCAGTTCTAGCGGGAGAGTCACAGATACGCAGTATTTT. Translating it yields CASSSSGRVTDTQYF.

The chain carries TRBV7-9 and TRBJ2-1; 13 bases line up with TRBD2. CDR3 length: 16 amino acids. V shed 5 bases and J 8 bases; nucleotides not matched to a gene: 9. Germline CDR1 reads SEHNR; CDR2 reads FQNEAQ (reference sequence). The CDR3 protein is CASSPWTSGSRDEQFF. In DNA form, the CDR3 reads TGTGCCAGCAGCCCCTGGACTAGCGGGAGTCGCGATGAGCAGTTCTTC.

The genes are TRBV5-6 and TRBJ1-3; D is unresolved. Germline CDR1 reads SGHDT; CDR2 reads YYEEEE. Trimming pared 0 bases from V and 3 bases from J, leaving 7 bases between. This CDR3 region has 14 residues. The CDR3 protein is CASSLGLGGNTIYF. The CDR3 DNA is TGTGCCAGCAGCTTGGGACTGGGTGGAAACACCATATATTTT.

V and J are TRBV3-1 (or the pseudogene TRBV3-2) and TRBJ2-3, with 8 positions matching TRBD2. Germline CDR1 and CDR2: LGHDT and YNNKEL (reference sequence). This CDR3 contains 18 residues. V dropped 4 bases and J dropped 3; count of bases not matched to a gene: 15. The CDR3 DNA is TGTGCCAGCAGCCCCGATTTTTATAGCGGGAAAGGGACAGATACGCAGTATTTT. It is translated as CASSPDFYSGKGTDTQYF.

The chain has TRBV5-1 and TRBJ1-2; D perhaps matches TRBD1 (6 bases). The CDR3 loop spans 14 amino acids. Trimming removed 4 bases at V and 8 bases at J, with 18 bases between. Germline CDR1 SGHRS, CDR2 YFSETQ. The CDR3 bases are TGCGCCAGCAGCACCTGGACAGCACCTAGAGGCTACACCTTC. Encoded protein: CASSTWTAPRGYTF.

The rearrangement joins TRBV28 to TRBJ1-2; maybe TRBD1 (5 bases). Germline-derived CDR1 and CDR2 are MDHEN and SYDVKM. Trimming left V 6 bases short and J 8 bases short, with 16 bases between. This CDR3 has 13 residues. Here the CDR3 reads CASSPGAAGGYTF. The CDR3 DNA is TGTGCCAGCAGCCCCGGGGCCGCGGGGGGCTACACCTTC.

The chain uses TRBV19 and TRBJ2-7, with TRBD2 matching 11 bases. The V segment lost 5 bases and the J segment 2 bases; nucleotides outside the gene matches: 8. The germline CDR1 and CDR2 sequences are LNHDA and SQIVND (reference sequence). CDR3 length: 16 residues. The CDR3 loop is CASSWAGTSGAYEQYF. CDR3 nucleotide sequence: TGTGCCAGTAGTTGGGCGGGGACTAGCGGTGCCTACGAGCAGTACTTC.

The chain combines TRBV24-1 with TRBJ2-7, with 8 bases fitting TRBD1. CDR3 length: 13 residues. Germline V gene sequence: CDR1 KGHDR, CDR2 SFDVKD. The junction had 7 bases not matched to a gene; V was cut back by 8 bases and J by 5 bases. The chain's CDR3 is CATMGQVSNEQYF. CDR3 coding DNA: TGTGCCACCATGGGACAGGTGTCTAACGAGCAGTACTTC.

The CDR3 bases are TGTGCCAGCAGTGACACGACAGGGAGTTACGCTGAAGCTTTCTTT. It yields the protein CASSDTTGSYAEAFF. V gene TRBV6-4 combines with J gene TRBJ1-1; 7 bases fit TRBD1. Germline V CDR1 and CDR2: MRHNA, SNTAGT. V lost 2 bases and J lost 6; bases outside the gene matches: 9. CDR3 size: 15 residues.

The gene calls are TRBV19 and TRBJ2-1, with D possibly being TRBD2 (6 bases). Trimming left V 3 bases short and J 2 bases short, with 17 bases between. The CDR3 has 17 residues. Germline V gene sequence: CDR1 LNHDA, CDR2 SQIVND (reference sequence). The CDR3 here is CASSIGGTRVPYNEQFF. CDR3 coding DNA: TGTGCCAGTAGTATCGGGGGAACCCGAGTACCCTACAATGAGCAGTTCTTC. Full variable domain (remainder filled in from reference TRBV19 and TRBJ2-1): DGGITQSPKYLFRKEGQNVTLSCEQNLNHDAMYWYRQDPGQGLRLIYYSQIVNDFQKGDIAEGYSVSREKKESFPLTVTSAQKNPTAFYLCASSIGGTRVPYNEQFFGPGTRLTVL.

The chain recombines TRBV14 with TRBJ2-3, with 7 positions matching TRBD1. Germline V gene data show CDR1 as SGHDN and CDR2 as FVKESK. Germline trimming cut 7 bases from V and 2 bases from J; bases unmatched to any gene: 6. The CDR3 length is 14 residues. CDR3 DNA: TGTGCCAGCAATCGACAGGGAATCACAGATACGCAGTATTTT. Protein: CASNRQGITDTQYF.

The table lists this clone with a count of one. The V gene is TRBV5-1, the J gene TRBJ2-7; 8 bases fit TRBD2. Germline V CDR1 and CDR2: SGHRS, YFSETQ. The V gene end was trimmed by 4 bases and the J gene end by 3 bases; junction bases not matched to a gene: 6. The CDR3 has 14 amino acids. CDR3 nucleotide sequence: TGCGCCAGCAGCCGGACTAGCATGGTCTACGAGCAGTACTTC. This codes for CASSRTSMVYEQYF.

As for this clone: At the DNA level, this CDR3 is encoded by other sequences in the same sample as well. The gene calls are TRBV28 and TRBJ2-3, with 7 bases that match TRBD1. Per the germline V gene, CDR1 is MDHEN and CDR2 is SYDVKM. Trimming took 2 bases from V and 1 from J; bases not matched to a gene: 0. CDR3 length: 14 amino acids. In nucleotides, the CDR3 is TGTGCCAGCAGTTTAGACAGGGGCACAGATACGCAGTATTTT. The encoded protein is CASSLDRGTDTQYF.

The rearrangement joins TRBV7-2 to TRBJ1-1, with D possibly TRBD1 on 6 matching bases. The ends were cut back, 4 bases at V and 5 bases at J, with 14 bases in the middle. Germline V lookup: CDR1 SGHTA, CDR2 FQGNSA. The CDR3 has 14 residues. CDR3 amino acids: CASSWGFTGTEAFF. The CDR3 DNA is TGTGCCAGCAGCTGGGGTTTCACAGGGACTGAAGCTTTCTTT.

The chain is built from TRBV6-5 and TRBJ1-2; D gene ambiguous. CDR3 size: 12 residues. Trimming pared 10 bases from V and 1 base from J, leaving 10 bases between. Germline V CDR1 and CDR2: MNHEY, SVGAGI. The CDR3, as DNA: TGTGCCATTTGGAGCCGTAACTATGGCTACACCTTC. Its translation is CAIWSRNYGYTF.

J is TRBJ2-7 and V is TRBV12-5; 11 bases fit TRBD2. CDR1 and CDR2 from the germline V gene are LGHNT and FRNRAP. The ends lost 7 bases at V and 5 bases at J; junction bases unmatched: 10. The CDR3 totals 15 residues. The CDR3 DNA is TGTGCTAGTGCCCAGACCGGGACTAGCGGCGACGAGCAGTACTTC. Translated, it gives CASAQTGTSGDEQYF.

The rearrangement uses TRBV18 and TRBJ2-1, with D possibly matching TRBD2 (5 bases). V gave up 3 bases and J gave up 0 bases, with 12 bases separating them. Germline V lookup: CDR1 KGHSH, CDR2 LQKENI. The CDR3 runs 16 residues. The CDR3 DNA is TGTGCCAGCTCACCCCTAACTAGGAGCTCCTACAATGAGCAGTTCTTC. It translates to CASSPLTRSSYNEQFF.

The chain joins TRBV19 to TRBJ2-7; D perhaps matches TRBD1 (5 bases). The CDR3 is made up of 13 amino acids. Germline values: CDR1 LNHDA, CDR2 SQIVND (reference sequence). Trimming took 1 base from V and 6 from J, leaving 10 bases between them. CDR3: CASSIVFGAEQYF. CDR3 DNA: TGTGCCAGTAGTATAGTCTTTGGGGCCGAGCAGTACTTC. Complete variable domain (other parts from reference TRBV19 and TRBJ2-7): DGGITQSPKYLFRKEGQNVTLSCEQNLNHDAMYWYRQDPGQGLRLIYYSQIVNDFQKGDIAEGYSVSREKKESFPLTVTSAQKNPTAFYLCASSIVFGAEQYFGPGTRLTVT.